The T cell receptor (beta chain) described here comes from a study of blood T cell repertoires in COVID-19. Whole-study context: In each case, the material was cDNA or gDNA derived from T cells, B-cell-depleted T cells, or PBMCs.

As handled by the study authors: It was from reference gene primer amplification that nucleated cell counts were estimated. Clones were read by immunoSEQ multiplex PCR, and TCRdb kept only the in-frame ones, dropping some. V, J and clone size are taken as reported in that table, and D and trimming were inferred from the DNA itself. The repertoire has about 200,000 clones, roughly 88% of them found once; the top ten carry roughly 1.5%. The V gene's germline CDR1 is SGHDT and CDR2 YYEEEE. The V gene end was trimmed by 7 bases and the J gene end by 3 bases; junction bases not matched to a gene: 11. The length of the CDR3 is 16 residues.

Sample: peripheral blood. The chain joins TRBV5-6 to TRBJ2-3; 10 nucleotides agree with TRBD2. The receptor comes from a man younger than 35 with active or convalescent COVID-19. The CDR3 region is CASGSLSSGRTDTQYF. For the CDR3, the DNA is TGTGCCAGCGGCTCATTATCTAGCGGGAGAACAGATACGCAGTATTTT.